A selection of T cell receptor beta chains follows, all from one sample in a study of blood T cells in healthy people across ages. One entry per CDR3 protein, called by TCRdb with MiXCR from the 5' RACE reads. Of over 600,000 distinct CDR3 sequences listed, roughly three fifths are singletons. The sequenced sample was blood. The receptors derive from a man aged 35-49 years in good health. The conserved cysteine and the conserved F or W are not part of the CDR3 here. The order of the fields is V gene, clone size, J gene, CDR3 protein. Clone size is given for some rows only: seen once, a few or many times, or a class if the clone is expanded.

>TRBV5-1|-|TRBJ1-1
ASSPRTGRENTEAF
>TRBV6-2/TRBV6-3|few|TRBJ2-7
ASSLQVALSYEQY
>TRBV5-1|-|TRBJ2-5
ASSHTGSDETQY
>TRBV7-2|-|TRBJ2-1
ASSLNFIGDEQF
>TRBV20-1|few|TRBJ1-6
SARRTTDNSPLH
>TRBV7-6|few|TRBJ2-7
ASSLSLYYEQY
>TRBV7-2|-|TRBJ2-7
ASSLVVGPYEQY
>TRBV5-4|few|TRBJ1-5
ASSSDLSSDQPQH
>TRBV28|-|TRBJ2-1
ASSTNRGGYNEQF
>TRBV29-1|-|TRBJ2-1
SVLLAGERGSYNEQF
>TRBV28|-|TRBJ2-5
ASTPGTIRQETQY
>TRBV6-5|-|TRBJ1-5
ASSLEGQGRTPQH
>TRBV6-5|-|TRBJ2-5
ASRAQGRETQY
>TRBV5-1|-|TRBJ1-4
ASSLSGRMDEKLF
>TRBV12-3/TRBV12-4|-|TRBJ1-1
AGRFMGGLNTEAF
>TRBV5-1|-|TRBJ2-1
ASSLAGLAGLGEQF
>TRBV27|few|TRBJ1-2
ASSLSAARGRGYGYT
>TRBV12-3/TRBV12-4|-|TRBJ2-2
ASSFLSGGGELF
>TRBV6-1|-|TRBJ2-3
ASRTQGRPSGSTDTQY
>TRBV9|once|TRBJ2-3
ASSAPRDGGYTDTQY
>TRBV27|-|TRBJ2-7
ASSLFQSVGFDEQY
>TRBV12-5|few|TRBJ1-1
ASGLLGQGYAEAF
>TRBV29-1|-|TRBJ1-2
SVEVAGTGVDGYT
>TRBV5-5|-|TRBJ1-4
ASSFFSNNEKLF
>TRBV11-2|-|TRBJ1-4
ASSLAGYNEKLF
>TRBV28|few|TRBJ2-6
ASNKAGGFSGANVLT
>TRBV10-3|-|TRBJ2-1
ATSSGRTPNEQF
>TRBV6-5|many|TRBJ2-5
ASSPTQETQY
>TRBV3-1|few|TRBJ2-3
ASSPRTPLSTDTQY
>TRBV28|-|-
ASRIYNEQY
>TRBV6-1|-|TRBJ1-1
ASRAGTANTEAF
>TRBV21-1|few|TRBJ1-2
ASSKALPRRGEVYGYT
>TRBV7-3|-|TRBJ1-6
ASSPRQGANSPPH
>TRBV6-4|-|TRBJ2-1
ASSERTNNEQF
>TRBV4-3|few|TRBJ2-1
ASSLMDRDSGEQF
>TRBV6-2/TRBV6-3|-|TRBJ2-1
ASSYSGLLGNEQF
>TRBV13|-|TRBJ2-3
ASSLGASGSYGDTQY
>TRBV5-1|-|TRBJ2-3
ASSLGRSGQY
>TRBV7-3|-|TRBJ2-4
ASSVGGGGHIQY
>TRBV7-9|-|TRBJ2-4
ASSPDSREQY